The 2 T cell receptor beta chains reported below all come from one sample, sequenced in a study of shared clonotypes between healthy human individuals. Sequenced by immunoSEQ multiplex PCR; TCRdb stores in-frame clones only, minus some. The sample has about 2 million clones; about 94% are singletons. CD45RO negativity and positive selection for CCR7 defined naive CD8 cells, a population that excluded terminally differentiated effector memory CD45RA+ cells. Sequenced material: naive CD8+ T cells sorted from blood. The receptors here all came from a man aged 18 to 35 in good health.

The chain uses TRBV25-1 and TRBJ2-3; possibly TRBD1 for D (7 bases). Per the germline V gene, CDR1 is MGHDK and CDR2 is SYGVNS. The CDR3 runs to 17 residues. The V end lost 4 bases, the J end lost 3 bases, and 20 bases lay between the germline ends. This chain's CDR3 is CASSATWGDSRTDTQYF. CDR3 in DNA: TGTGCCAGCAGTGCGACCTGGGGGGACAGTAGAACAGATACGCAGTATTTT.

V usage is TRBV5-1 and J usage is TRBJ2-1, with TRBD2 matching over 11 bases. In germline, CDR1 is SGHRS, CDR2 YFSETQ. Trimming cost V 1 base and J 8 bases; bases outside gene matches: 14. This CDR3 contains 18 residues. The CDR3 DNA is TGCGCCAGCAGCTTGACCCTAGCGGGAGGAACCCGGTGGGATGAGCAGTTCTTC. As protein: CASSLTLAGGTRWDEQFF.